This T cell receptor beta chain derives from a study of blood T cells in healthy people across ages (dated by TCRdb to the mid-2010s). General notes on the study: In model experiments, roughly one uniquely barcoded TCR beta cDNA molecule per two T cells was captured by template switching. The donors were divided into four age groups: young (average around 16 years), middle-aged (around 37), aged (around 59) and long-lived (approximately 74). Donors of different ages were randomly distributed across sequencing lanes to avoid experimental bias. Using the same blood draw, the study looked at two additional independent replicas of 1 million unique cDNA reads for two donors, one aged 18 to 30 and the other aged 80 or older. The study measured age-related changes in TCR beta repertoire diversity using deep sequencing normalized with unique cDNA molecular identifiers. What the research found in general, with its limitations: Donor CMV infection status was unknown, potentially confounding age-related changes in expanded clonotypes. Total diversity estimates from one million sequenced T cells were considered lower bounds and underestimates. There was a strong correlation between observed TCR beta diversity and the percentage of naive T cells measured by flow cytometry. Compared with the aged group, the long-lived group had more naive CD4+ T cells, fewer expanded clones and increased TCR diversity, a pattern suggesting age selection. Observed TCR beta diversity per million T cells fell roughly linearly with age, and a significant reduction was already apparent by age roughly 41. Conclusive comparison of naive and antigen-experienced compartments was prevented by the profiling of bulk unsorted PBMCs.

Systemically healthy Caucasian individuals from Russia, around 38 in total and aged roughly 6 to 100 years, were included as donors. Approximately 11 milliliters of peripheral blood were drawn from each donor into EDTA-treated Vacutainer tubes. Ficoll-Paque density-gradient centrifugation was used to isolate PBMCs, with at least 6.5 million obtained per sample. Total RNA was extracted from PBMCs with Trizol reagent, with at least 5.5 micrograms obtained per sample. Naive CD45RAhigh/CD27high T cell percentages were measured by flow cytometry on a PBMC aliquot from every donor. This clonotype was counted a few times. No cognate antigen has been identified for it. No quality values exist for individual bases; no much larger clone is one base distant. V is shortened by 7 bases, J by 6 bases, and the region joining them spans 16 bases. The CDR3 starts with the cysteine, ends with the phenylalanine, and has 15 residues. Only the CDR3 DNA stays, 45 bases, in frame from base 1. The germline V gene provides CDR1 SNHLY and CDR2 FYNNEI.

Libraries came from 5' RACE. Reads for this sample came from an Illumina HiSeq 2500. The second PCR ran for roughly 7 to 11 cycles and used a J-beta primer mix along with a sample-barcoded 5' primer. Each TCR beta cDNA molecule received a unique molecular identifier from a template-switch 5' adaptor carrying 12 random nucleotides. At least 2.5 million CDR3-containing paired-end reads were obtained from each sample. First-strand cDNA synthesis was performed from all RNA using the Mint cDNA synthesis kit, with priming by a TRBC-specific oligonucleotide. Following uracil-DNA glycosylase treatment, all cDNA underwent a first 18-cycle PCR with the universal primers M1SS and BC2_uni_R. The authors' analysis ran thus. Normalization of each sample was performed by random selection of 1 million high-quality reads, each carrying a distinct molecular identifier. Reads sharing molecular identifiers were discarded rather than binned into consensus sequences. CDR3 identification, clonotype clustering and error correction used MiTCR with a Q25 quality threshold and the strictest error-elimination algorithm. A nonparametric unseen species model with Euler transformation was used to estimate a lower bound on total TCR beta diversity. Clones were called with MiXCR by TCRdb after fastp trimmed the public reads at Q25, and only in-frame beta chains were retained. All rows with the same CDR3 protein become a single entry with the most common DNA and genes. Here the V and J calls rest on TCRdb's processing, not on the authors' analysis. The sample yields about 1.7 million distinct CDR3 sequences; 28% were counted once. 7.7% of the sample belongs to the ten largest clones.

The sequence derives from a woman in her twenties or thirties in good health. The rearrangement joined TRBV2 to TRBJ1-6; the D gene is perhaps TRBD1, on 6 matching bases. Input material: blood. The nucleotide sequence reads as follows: TGTGCCAGCAACGGGGACAACGGAGCTAATTCACCCCTCCACTTT. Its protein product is CASNGDNGANSPLHF. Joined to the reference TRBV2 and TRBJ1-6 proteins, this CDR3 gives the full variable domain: EPEVTQTPSHQVTQMGQEVILRCVPISNHLYFYWYRQILGQKVEFLVSFYNNEISEKSEIFDDQFSVERPDGSNFTLKIRSTKLEDSAMYFCASNGDNGANSPLHFGNGTRLTVT.